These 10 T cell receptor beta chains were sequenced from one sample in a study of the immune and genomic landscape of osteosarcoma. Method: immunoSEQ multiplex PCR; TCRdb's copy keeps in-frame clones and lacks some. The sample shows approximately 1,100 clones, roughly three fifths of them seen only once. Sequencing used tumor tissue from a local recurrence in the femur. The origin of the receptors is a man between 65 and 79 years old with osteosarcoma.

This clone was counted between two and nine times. Here the CDR3 DNA reads TGCGCCAGCAGCTCGGCTAGGGGGTGGGAGGCAGGCGGCTACACCTTC. Its protein is CASSSARGWEAGGYTF. This chain uses TRBV5-1 with TRBJ1-2; D might be TRBD1 (6 bases). Trimming took off 3 bases at V and 8 bases at J, with 23 bases between the two ends. CDR1 and CDR2 (germline): SGHRS, YFSETQ. CDR3 length: 16 amino acids.

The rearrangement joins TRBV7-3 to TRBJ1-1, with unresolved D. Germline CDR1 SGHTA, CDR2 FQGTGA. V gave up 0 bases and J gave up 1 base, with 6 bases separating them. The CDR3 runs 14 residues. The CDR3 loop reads CASSLTAGNTEAFF. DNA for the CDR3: TGTGCCAGCAGCTTAACGGCGGGGAACACTGAAGCTTTCTTT.

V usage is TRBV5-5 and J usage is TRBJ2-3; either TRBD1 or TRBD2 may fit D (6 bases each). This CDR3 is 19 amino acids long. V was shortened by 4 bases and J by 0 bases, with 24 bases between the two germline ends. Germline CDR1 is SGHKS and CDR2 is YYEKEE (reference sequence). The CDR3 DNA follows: TGTGCCAGCAGCCAAGTGGGGGTAACGGGGGCCCCTAGCACAGATACGCAGTATTTT. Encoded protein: CASSQVGVTGAPSTDTQYF.

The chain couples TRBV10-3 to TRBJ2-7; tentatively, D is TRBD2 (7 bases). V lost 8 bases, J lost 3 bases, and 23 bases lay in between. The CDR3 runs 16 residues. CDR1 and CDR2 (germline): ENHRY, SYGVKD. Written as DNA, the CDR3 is TGTGCCATCTCCCCCAGGTGGTCGGGGGGCAACTACGAGCAGTACTTC. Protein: CAISPRWSGGNYEQYF.

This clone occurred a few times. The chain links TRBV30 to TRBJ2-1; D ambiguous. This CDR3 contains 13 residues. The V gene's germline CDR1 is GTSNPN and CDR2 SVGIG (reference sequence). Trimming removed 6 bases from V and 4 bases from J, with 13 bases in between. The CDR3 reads CACRLSTYNEQFF. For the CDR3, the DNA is TGTGCCTGCCGACTGTCCACTTACAATGAGCAGTTCTTC.

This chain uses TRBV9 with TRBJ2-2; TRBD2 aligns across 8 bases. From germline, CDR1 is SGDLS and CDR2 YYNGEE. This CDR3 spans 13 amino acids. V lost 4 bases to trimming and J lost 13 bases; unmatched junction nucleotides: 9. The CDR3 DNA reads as TGTGCCAGCAGCCCAACTGGGACTAGAGTGCTGTTTTTT. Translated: CASSPTGTRVLFF.

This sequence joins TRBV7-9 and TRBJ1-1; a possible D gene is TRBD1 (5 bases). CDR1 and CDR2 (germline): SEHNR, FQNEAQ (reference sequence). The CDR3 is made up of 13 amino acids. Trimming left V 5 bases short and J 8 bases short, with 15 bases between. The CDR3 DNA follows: TGTGCCAGCAGCCCGACAGACTCGAAGGAAGCTTTCTTT. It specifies CASSPTDSKEAFF. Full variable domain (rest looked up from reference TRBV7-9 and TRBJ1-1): DTGVSQNPRHKITKRGQNVTFRCDPISEHNRLYWYRQTLGQGPEFLTYFQNEAQLEKSRLLSDRFSAERPKGSFSTLEIQRTEQGDSAMYLCASSPTDSKEAFFGQGTRLTVV.

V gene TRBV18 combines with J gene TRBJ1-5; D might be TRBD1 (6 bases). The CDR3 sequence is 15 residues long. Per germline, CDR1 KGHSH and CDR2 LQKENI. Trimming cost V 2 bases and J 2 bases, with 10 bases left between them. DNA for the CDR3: TGTGCCAGCTCACCAGGACAGAGAGGCAATCAGCCCCAGCATTTT. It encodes CASSPGQRGNQPQHF.

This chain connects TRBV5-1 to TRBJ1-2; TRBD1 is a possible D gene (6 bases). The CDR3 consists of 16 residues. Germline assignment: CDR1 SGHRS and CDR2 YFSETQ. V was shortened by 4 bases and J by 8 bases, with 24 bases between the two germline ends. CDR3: CASSAARGGESGGYTF. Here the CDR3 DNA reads TGCGCCAGCAGCGCGGCTAGGGGGGGGGAGTCAGGCGGCTACACCTTC.

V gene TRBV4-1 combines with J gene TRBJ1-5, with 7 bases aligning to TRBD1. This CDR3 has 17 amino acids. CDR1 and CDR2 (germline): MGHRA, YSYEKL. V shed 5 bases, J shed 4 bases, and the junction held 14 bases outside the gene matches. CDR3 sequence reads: CASSETPGQLTNQPQHF. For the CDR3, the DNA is TGCGCCAGCAGCGAGACCCCGGGACAGTTAACTAATCAGCCCCAGCATTTT.